The 21 T cell receptor beta chains below all came from one sample that was sequenced in a study of regulatory T cells in long-lasting Graves disease. Time point specified: persistent/refractory GD, antithyroid drugs over 5 years with positive TRAb. PBMCs provided the RNA from which the TCR library was made. The authors built TCR beta libraries using iRepertoire HTBI primers and Arm-PCR of CDR3 regions. MiXCR, applied by TCRdb to the multiplex PCR reads, yields one record per CDR3 protein. Seen here are roughly 430,000 distinct CDR3 sequences, 21% observed once, and the top ten hold roughly an eighth. The sample consisted of peripheral blood mononuclear cells (PBMCs), taken when the disease was refractory, from a patient treated with antithyroid drugs. Receptors were obtained from a female donor with Graves disease.

This clonotype was found a few times. The CDR3 DNA reads TGTGCCAGCAGATGCCGGGGTCCCACAGATACGCAGTATTTT. Translated, it gives CASRCRGPTDTQYF. The V call is TRBV28, the J call TRBJ2-3; a weak D match, TRBD2 (5 bases). V was cut by 6 bases and J by 2 bases, with 12 bases left in between. The CDR3 spans 14 residues. Germline V gene sequence: CDR1 MDHEN, CDR2 SYDVKM. Full variable domain (outside the CDR3, taken from reference TRBV28 and TRBJ2-3): DVKVTQSSRYLVKRTGEKVFLECVQDMDHENMFWYRQDPGLGLRLIYFSYDVKMKEKGDIPEGYSVSREKKERFSLILESASTNQTSMYLCASRCRGPTDTQYFGPGTRLTVL.

The J gene is TRBJ2-1, the V gene TRBV20-1; 11 nucleotides agree with TRBD2. This CDR3 is built from 16 residues. The V and J ends lost 8 bases and 1 base, in that order; junction bases with no gene match: 10. Germline values: CDR1 DFQATT, CDR2 SNEGSKA (reference sequence). The chain's CDR3 is CSPDSSGRKSYNEQFF. The CDR3 bases are TGCAGTCCCGATTCTAGCGGGAGGAAATCCTACAATGAGCAGTTCTTC.

There are a few counts of this clonotype. The chain joins TRBV4-1 to TRBJ2-6; 9 positions agree with TRBD1. Germline V gives CDR1 MGHRA, CDR2 YSYEKL. V lost 4 bases, J lost 3 bases, and 19 bases stayed unmatched. CDR3 length: 21 amino acids. The CDR3: CASSPLNYRGQGFGGANVLTF. The CDR3, as DNA: TGCGCCAGCAGCCCCCTGAACTACCGGGGACAGGGTTTTGGTGGGGCCAACGTCCTGACTTTC.

The V and J genes are TRBV5-1 and TRBJ2-7, with 7 positions matching TRBD1. Germline CDR1 is SGHRS and CDR2 is YFSETQ. The CDR3 loop spans 14 amino acids. Unmatched junction bases numbered 6, after V lost 1 base and J lost 5 bases. CDR3 sequence (DNA): TGCGCCAGCAGCTTGTCGGGACAGCCTCACGAGCAGTACTTC. Amino acid sequence: CASSLSGQPHEQYF.

CDR3 sequence reads: CASSIGSGSYEQYF. The CDR3 DNA is TGTGCCAGTAGTATCGGGAGTGGTTCCTACGAGCAGTACTTC. The chain couples TRBV19 to TRBJ2-7; D perhaps matches TRBD2 (6 bases). The V gene's germline CDR1 is LNHDA and CDR2 SQIVND (reference sequence). This CDR3 has 14 residues. Between the trimmed V and J ends, which lost 3 bases and 1 base, there was a span of 10 bases.

The V and J genes are TRBV19 and TRBJ2-3; 7 bases line up with TRBD2. Germline V gives CDR1 LNHDA, CDR2 SQIVND (reference sequence). J gave up 7 bases and V 5 bases, and 6 bases lay outside the gene matches. This CDR3 region has 13 residues. The CDR3 DNA reads as TGTGCCAGTAGTTTTGGACTAGGGTATACGCAGTATTTT. Protein product: CASSFGLGYTQYF.

This clonotype was detected only a few times. V and J are TRBV9 and TRBJ2-2; no reliable D call. Trimming stripped 4 bases from V and 7 bases from J, with 11 bases between. The CDR3 length is 13 residues. The germline V gene encodes CDR1 SGDLS and CDR2 YYNGEE. CDR3 amino acids: CASSPGVGGELFF. The CDR3 nucleotides read TGTGCCAGCAGCCCCGGAGTGGGCGGGGAGCTGTTTTTT.

This clonotype was found many times. One end of the junction varies from germline; a read error may be responsible. This chain connects TRBV20-1 to TRBJ2-7, with D maybe TRBD2 (6 bases). This CDR3 contains 16 residues. Germline assignment: CDR1 DFQATT and CDR2 SNEGSKA (reference sequence). As DNA, the CDR3 is TGCAGTGCTAACCACCGAATAGCGGATCAACGGGCCGAGCAATACTTC. Amino acid sequence: CSANHRIADQRAEQYF.

This clonotype was counted many times. The V call is TRBV2, the J call TRBJ1-4; D not certain. Trimming took off 6 bases at V and 1 base at J, with 9 bases between the two ends. The germline V gene encodes CDR1 SNHLY and CDR2 FYNNEI. The CDR3 length is 14 residues. CDR3 in amino acids: CASRRVGTNEKLFF. The CDR3 DNA reads TGTGCCAGCAGGAGGGTAGGAACTAATGAAAAACTGTTTTTT.

This chain uses TRBV6-1 with TRBJ2-3; the D gene is possibly TRBD1 (5 bases). Germline-derived CDR1 and CDR2 are MNHNS and SASEGT. V lost 4 bases and J 0 bases, leaving 11 bases between the germline ends. CDR3 length: 15 amino acids. CDR3 amino acids: CASSVGLTSTDTQYF. Written as DNA, the CDR3 is TGTGCCAGCAGTGTGGGGCTAACTAGCACAGATACGCAGTATTTT.

Note on this clonotype: This may stem from a read error, because a much larger clone lies one nucleotide away. The chain couples TRBV19 to TRBJ2-2; 8 bases are shared with TRBD1. This CDR3 has 16 amino acids. V shed 4 bases and J 3 bases; nucleotides not matched to a gene: 7. The germline gives CDR1 LNHDA, CDR2 SQIVND (reference sequence). In DNA form, the CDR3 reads TGTGCCAGTAGTACGGGACAGGTCGCGTACACCGGGGAGCTGTTTTTT. Translating it yields CASSTGQVAYTGELFF. Complete variable domain (other parts from reference TRBV19 and TRBJ2-2): DGGITQSPKYLFRKEGQNVTLSCEQNLNHDAMYWYRQDPGQGLRLIYYSQIVNDFQKGDIAEGYSVSREKKESFPLTVTSAQKNPTAFYLCASSTGQVAYTGELFFGEGSRLTVL.

There are a few counts of this clonotype. The conserved phenylalanine or tryptophan is not found at the CDR3 terminus, so this likely reflects a read error. The V gene is TRBV6-1, the J gene TRBJ2-5; maybe TRBD2 (5 bases). This CDR3 is built from 13 residues. The ends were cut back, 4 bases at V and 5 bases at J, with 11 bases in the middle. In germline, CDR1 is MNHNS, CDR2 SASEGT. CDR3 region: CASSGAGEETQYS. As DNA, the CDR3 is TGTGCCAGCAGTGGGGCCGGGGAGGAGACCCAGTACTCC.

This clonotype was recorded many times. The CDR3, as DNA: TGTGCCTGGGCACTAGACTCAAACACTGAAGCTTTCTTT. Encoded protein: CAWALDSNTEAFF. The chain couples TRBV30 to TRBJ1-1; no firm D call. Germline V gives CDR1 GTSNPN, CDR2 SVGIG (reference sequence). The CDR3 has 13 residues. V shed 5 bases and J shed 2 bases, with 12 bases lying between them.

This clonotype was detected once. The V and J genes are TRBV28 and TRBJ1-2; D is possibly TRBD1 (5 bases). V was clipped by 3 bases and J by 5 bases, with 13 bases between them. CDR1 and CDR2 from the germline V gene are MDHEN and SYDVKM. The CDR3 runs 14 residues. CDR3 nucleotide sequence: TGTGCCAGCAGTTTCCCGGGGCAGGGATATGGCTACACCTTC. The encoded protein is CASSFPGQGYGYTF.

The genes are TRBV28 and TRBJ2-1, with 15 bases identical to TRBD2. This CDR3 comprises 17 residues. V shed 4 bases, J shed 5 bases, and the junction held 6 bases outside the gene matches. Germline V gene sequence: CDR1 MDHEN, CDR2 SYDVKM. The CDR3 region is CASSSWTSGRVNNEQFF. For the CDR3, the DNA is TGTGCCAGCAGTTCCTGGACTAGCGGGAGGGTAAACAATGAGCAGTTCTTC.

This clonotype was detected a few times. The V call is TRBV14, the J call TRBJ2-2; no reliable D call. Per the germline V gene, CDR1 is SGHDN and CDR2 is FVKESK. This CDR3 spans 14 amino acids. Trimming shortened V by 1 base and J by 0 bases, and 3 bases separated the two germline ends. CDR3 DNA: TGTGCCAGCAGCCAAGCGGCGAACACCGGGGAGCTGTTTTTT. Its translation: CASSQAANTGELFF.

The table lists this clonotype with many counts. The chain recombines TRBV10-3 with TRBJ2-7, with D tentatively TRBD1 (5 bases). CDR1 ENHRY and CDR2 SYGVKD come from the germline V gene. The CDR3 contains 16 residues. V was clipped by 10 bases and J by 5 bases, with 27 bases between them. The DNA of the CDR3 is TGTGCCACCTGCCGAGACAGTTTTACGGTCGAGGACGAGCAGTACTTC. This translates into CATCRDSFTVEDEQYF.

The chain joins TRBV6-5 to TRBJ1-1, with 9 nucleotides matching TRBD1. After removal of 6 bases from V and 2 bases from J, the junction contained 16 bases not matched to a gene. Looked up from germline, CDR1 is MNHEY and CDR2 is SVGAGI. The CDR3 runs to 18 residues. CDR3 nucleotide sequence: TGTGCCAGCAGATACCTGCCCTTCGGGACAGGGAACAACACTGAAGCTTTCTTT. Protein: CASRYLPFGTGNNTEAFF.

This clonotype was seen repeatedly, ten times or more. V usage is TRBV6-1 and J usage is TRBJ2-5; 7 bases line up with TRBD2. Trimming removed 6 bases from V and 0 bases from J; junction bases left unmatched: 10. CDR3 size: 16 residues. Germline assignment: CDR1 MNHNS and CDR2 SASEGT. For the CDR3, the DNA is TGTGCCAGCAGCGGGCAATCCGGGACTAACCAAGAGACCCAGTACTTC. It translates to CASSGQSGTNQETQYF.

The chain couples TRBV28 to TRBJ1-2; TRBD1 agrees at 9 bases. There are 15 residues in the CDR3. The germline V gene has CDR1 MDHEN and CDR2 SYDVKM. V dropped 1 base and J dropped 8; count of bases not matched to a gene: 8. The DNA of the CDR3 is TGTGCCAGCAGTTTATCTGGGACAGGGAGAGGAGGCTACACCTTC. The encoded protein is CASSLSGTGRGGYTF.

Only a few counts were recorded for this clonotype. This rearrangement joins TRBV7-2 to TRBJ2-5; 10 nucleotides align to TRBD1. The V and J ends lost 5 bases and 2 bases, in that order; junction bases with no gene match: 5. This CDR3 spans 15 amino acids. From germline, CDR1 is SGHTA and CDR2 FQGNSA. As DNA, the CDR3 is TGTGCCAGCAGCCTAGACAGGGGGCAACAAGAGACCCAGTACTTC. Amino acids: CASSLDRGQQETQYF.